The clone carrying this T cell receptor (beta chain) has a handful of counts. Study members were between about 18 and 100 years old and lived in approximately 25 US regions. Two negative PCRs, clearance, or symptom resolution characterized the recovered Cohort 3 donors. The data were obtained in a study of blood T cell repertoires in COVID-19. Overall study: Samples taken during acute and convalescent COVID-19 were collected in the United States, Italy and Spain.

Germline V lookup: CDR1 SGHNT, CDR2 YYREEE (reference sequence). This CDR3 is 15 amino acids long. V dropped 0 bases and J dropped 1 base, with 11 bases sitting between them. Authors' analysis steps: Estimates of nucleated cell counts were drawn from the amplification of reference gene primers. Generated by immunoSEQ multiplex PCR, the TCRdb table keeps only in-frame clones and is missing some. The V and J calls and clone size were taken over from that table, and D and trimming were inferred from the DNA. The sample has around 250,000 clones, around nine tenths seen once. The chain uses TRBV5-4 and TRBJ2-7; tentative D call: TRBD1 (5 bases). The sample consisted of PBMCs or T cells enriched from blood (not recorded which). The TCR originated in a woman aged 50 to 65 who had recovered from COVID-19. This chain's CDR3 is CASSLAPGPSYEQYF. CDR3 DNA: TGTGCCAGCAGCTTGGCCCCAGGGCCTTCCTACGAGCAGTACTTC.